These 11 T cell receptor beta chains share one sample of origin, sequenced in a study of breast tumors, draining lymph nodes, adjacent tissues. TCRdb independently ran MiXCR on the multiplex PCR reads; one entry per CDR3 protein. The table records approximately 230,000 distinct CDR3 sequences, less than 45% of them present only once. The lymph nodes were axillary draining lymph nodes from breast cancer patients. Sequencing was performed on axillary lymph node tissue. Receptors were obtained from a female donor with breast cancer. Some clones in this sample may be carry-over from other donors' samples.

This clonotype was counted a few times. V is TRBV6-5 and J is TRBJ2-3; D is unclear. This CDR3 has 15 residues. Trimming removed 5 bases from V and 7 bases from J, with 19 bases in between. Germline CDR1 MNHEY, CDR2 SVGAGI. Here the CDR3 reads CASSERPMVGYTQYF. The CDR3 DNA sequence: TGTGCCAGCAGTGAAAGACCCATGGTGGGGTATACGCAGTATTTT.

The chain couples TRBV20-1 to TRBJ2-7; possibly TRBD1 for D (6 bases). Between the trimmed V and J ends, which lost 1 base and 0 bases, there was a span of 7 bases. The germline V gene has CDR1 DFQATT and CDR2 SNEGSKA (reference sequence). The CDR3 has 13 residues. The CDR3 sequence: CSARGTASYEQYF. DNA of the CDR3: TGCAGTGCTAGAGGGACAGCCTCCTACGAGCAGTACTTC.

Only a few counts were recorded for this clonotype. The V gene is TRBV6-5, the J gene TRBJ1-2, with a weak D call TRBD1 (5 bases). Germline V gene lookup returns CDR1 MNHEY and CDR2 SVGAGI. V was trimmed by 5 bases and J by 1 base, leaving 14 bases between them. The length of the CDR3 is 15 residues. The DNA for the CDR3 is TGTGCCAGCAGTCACCGATTTGGGGGTAACTATGGCTACACCTTC. The encoded protein is CASSHRFGGNYGYTF.

This clonotype was seen a handful of times. A much larger clone lies one base from this, so it may be a read error. The rearrangement joins TRBV7-9 to TRBJ2-5; the match to TRBD2 covers 9 bases. CDR1 SEHNR and CDR2 FQNEAQ come from the germline V gene (reference sequence). This CDR3 has 15 residues. The CDR3 region has the DNA TGTGCCAGCAGTCGGACTAGCGATGTAAAAGAGACCCAGCACTTC. Its protein product is CASSRTSDVKETQHF.

Ten or more counts support this clonotype. V gene TRBV5-6 combines with J gene TRBJ2-2; D may be TRBD1 or TRBD2 (5 bases each). CDR3 size: 15 residues. CDR1 SGHDT and CDR2 YYEEEE come from the germline V gene. Trimming removed 5 bases at V and 4 bases at J, with 15 bases between. In DNA form, the CDR3 reads TGTGCCAGCAGGGGAACGGGGCGAGTCACCGGGGAGCTGTTTTTT. Translating it yields CASRGTGRVTGELFF.

This clonotype was seen ten or more times. This chain links TRBV7-2 with TRBJ2-1, with TRBD2 identical over 13 bases. The CDR3 runs 15 residues. CDR1 is SGHTA, CDR2 FQGNSA, per germline. V dropped 1 base and J dropped 7; count of bases not matched to a gene: 1. The CDR3 protein is CASSLETSGGNEQFF. In DNA form, the CDR3 reads TGTGCCAGCAGCTTAGAGACTAGCGGGGGGAATGAGCAGTTCTTC.

This clonotype showed up just a few times. This chain links TRBV5-4 with TRBJ2-1, with D tentatively TRBD2 (6 bases). The germline V gene has CDR1 SGHNT and CDR2 YYREEE (reference sequence). The CDR3 spans 14 residues. Trimming took off 0 bases at V and 7 bases at J, with 11 bases between the two ends. Here the CDR3 reads CASSLELEGNEQFF. The CDR3 DNA reads TGTGCCAGCAGCTTGGAACTGGAGGGTAATGAGCAGTTCTTC.

This clonotype was counted a few times. This rearrangement joins TRBV18 to TRBJ1-3; 9 bases are shared with TRBD1. Looked up from germline, CDR1 is KGHSH and CDR2 is LQKENI. J gave up 0 bases and V 8 bases, and 14 bases lay outside the gene matches. This CDR3 has 18 amino acids. DNA for the CDR3: TGTGCCAGCGCAGCCCGCCCCGGGACAGGGAACTCTGGAAACACCATATATTTT. It specifies CASAARPGTGNSGNTIYF.

This clonotype was seen many times. The chain joins TRBV19 to TRBJ2-7, with TRBD1 matching 8 bases. CDR3 length equals 14 residues. The germline gives CDR1 LNHDA, CDR2 SQIVND (reference sequence). J gave up 0 bases and V 10 bases, and 8 bases lay outside the gene matches. CDR3 residues: CATAQGQGSYEQYF. The CDR3 DNA is TGTGCCACCGCACAAGGACAGGGCTCCTACGAGCAGTACTTC.

The chain carries TRBV20-1 and TRBJ1-1; a weak D match, TRBD1 (6 bases). V dropped 6 bases and J dropped 0 bases, with 20 bases sitting between them. In germline, CDR1 is DFQATT, CDR2 SNEGSKA (reference sequence). CDR3 length: 16 amino acids. The CDR3 sequence: CSARDGGRFMNTEAFF. Written as DNA, the CDR3 is TGCAGTGCCCGAGATGGGGGGCGATTCATGAACACTGAAGCTTTCTTT.

This clonotype was counted many times. The V call is TRBV9, the J call TRBJ2-7; D not resolved. The CDR3 sequence is 14 residues long. V lost 1 base to trimming and J lost 5 bases, with 13 bases between them. From germline, CDR1 is SGDLS and CDR2 YYNGEE. The CDR3, as DNA: TGTGCCAGCAGCGTAATGGGGATTCTCGACGAGCAGTACTTC. Amino acid sequence: CASSVMGILDEQYF.